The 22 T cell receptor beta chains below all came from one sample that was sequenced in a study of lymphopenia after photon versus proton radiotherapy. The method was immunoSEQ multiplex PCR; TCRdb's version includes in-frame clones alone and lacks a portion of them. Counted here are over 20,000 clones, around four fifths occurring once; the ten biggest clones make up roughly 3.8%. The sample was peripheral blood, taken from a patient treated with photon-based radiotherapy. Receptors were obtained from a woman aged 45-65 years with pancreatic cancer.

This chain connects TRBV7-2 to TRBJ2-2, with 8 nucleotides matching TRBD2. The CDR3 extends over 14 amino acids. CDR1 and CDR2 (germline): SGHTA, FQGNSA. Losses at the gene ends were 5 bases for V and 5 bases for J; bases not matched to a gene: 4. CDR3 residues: CASSRGGVTGELFF. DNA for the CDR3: TGTGCCAGCAGCCGGGGGGGTGTAACCGGGGAGCTGTTTTTT.

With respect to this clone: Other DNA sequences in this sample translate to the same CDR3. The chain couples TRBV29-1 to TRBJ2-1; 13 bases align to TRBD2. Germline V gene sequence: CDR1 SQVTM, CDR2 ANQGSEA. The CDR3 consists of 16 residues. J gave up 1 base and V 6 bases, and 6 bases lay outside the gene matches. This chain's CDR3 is CSVAGLAGVSYNEQFF. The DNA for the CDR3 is TGCAGCGTCGCCGGACTAGCGGGAGTGTCCTACAATGAGCAGTTCTTC.

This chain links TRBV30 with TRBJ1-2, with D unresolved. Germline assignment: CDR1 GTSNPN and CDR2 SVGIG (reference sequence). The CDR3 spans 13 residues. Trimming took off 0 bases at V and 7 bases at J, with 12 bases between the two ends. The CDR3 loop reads CAWSVRTRSGYTF. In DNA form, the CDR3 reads TGTGCCTGGAGTGTACGGACCAGGAGTGGCTACACCTTC.

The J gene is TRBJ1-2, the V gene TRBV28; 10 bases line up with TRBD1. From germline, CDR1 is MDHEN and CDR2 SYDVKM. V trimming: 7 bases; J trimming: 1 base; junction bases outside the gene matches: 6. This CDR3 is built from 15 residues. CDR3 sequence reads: CASTLRDRGNYGYTF. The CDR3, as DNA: TGTGCCAGCACCCTCCGGGACAGGGGTAACTATGGCTACACCTTC.

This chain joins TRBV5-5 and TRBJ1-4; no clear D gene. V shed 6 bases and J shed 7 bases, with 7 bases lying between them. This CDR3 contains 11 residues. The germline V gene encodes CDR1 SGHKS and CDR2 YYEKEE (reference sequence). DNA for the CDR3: TGTGCCAGCACCCATTCTGAAAAACTGTTTTTT. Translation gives CASTHSEKLFF. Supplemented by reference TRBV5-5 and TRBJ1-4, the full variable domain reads DAGVTQSPTHLIKTRGQQVTLRCSPISGHKSVSWYQQVLGQGPQFIFQYYEKEERGRGNFPDRFSARQFPNYSSELNVNALLLGDSALYLCASTHSEKLFFGSGTQLSVL.

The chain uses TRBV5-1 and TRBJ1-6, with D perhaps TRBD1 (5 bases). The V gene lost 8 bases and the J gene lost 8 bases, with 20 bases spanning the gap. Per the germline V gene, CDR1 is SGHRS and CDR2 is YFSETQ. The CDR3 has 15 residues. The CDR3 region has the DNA TGCGCCAGTATGAGAGGGACGCTGGTGGATTCACCCCTCCACTTT. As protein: CASMRGTLVDSPLHF.

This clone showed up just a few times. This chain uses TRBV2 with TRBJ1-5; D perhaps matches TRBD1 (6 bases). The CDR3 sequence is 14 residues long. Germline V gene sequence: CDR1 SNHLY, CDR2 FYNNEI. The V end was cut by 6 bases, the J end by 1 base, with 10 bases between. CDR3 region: CASRDRLSNQPQHF. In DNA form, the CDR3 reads TGTGCCAGCAGAGACAGGTTAAGCAATCAGCCCCAGCATTTT.

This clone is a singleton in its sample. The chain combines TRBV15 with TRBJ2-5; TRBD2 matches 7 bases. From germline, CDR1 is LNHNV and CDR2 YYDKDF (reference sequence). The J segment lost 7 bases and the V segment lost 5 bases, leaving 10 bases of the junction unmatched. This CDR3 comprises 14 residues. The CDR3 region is CATSRDYQELTQYF. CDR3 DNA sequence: TGTGCCACCAGCCGGGACTACCAGGAGCTGACCCAGTACTTC.

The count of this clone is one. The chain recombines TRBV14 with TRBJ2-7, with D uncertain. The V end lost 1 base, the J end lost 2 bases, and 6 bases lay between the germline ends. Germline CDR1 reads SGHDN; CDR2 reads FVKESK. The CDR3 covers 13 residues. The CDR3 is CASSQGWTYEQYF. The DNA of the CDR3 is TGTGCCAGCAGCCAAGGATGGACCTACGAGCAGTACTTC.

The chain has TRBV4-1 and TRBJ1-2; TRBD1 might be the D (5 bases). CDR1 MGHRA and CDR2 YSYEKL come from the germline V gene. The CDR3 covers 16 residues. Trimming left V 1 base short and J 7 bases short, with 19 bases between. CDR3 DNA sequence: TGCGCCAGCAGCCAAGCGGGGTCAGGGAGTCTCGTTGGCTACACCTTC. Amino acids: CASSQAGSGSLVGYTF.

Written as DNA, the CDR3 is TGTGCCAGCAGCTTGACCCCCACCTCCGGGAGCTCACAGGATACGCAGTATTTT. The encoded protein is CASSLTPTSGSSQDTQYF. The rearrangement uses TRBV7-6 and TRBJ2-3; a possible D gene is TRBD2 (6 bases). V was shortened by 3 bases and J by 6 bases, with 25 bases between the two germline ends. The germline gives CDR1 SGHVS, CDR2 FNYEAQ. This CDR3 is 18 amino acids long.

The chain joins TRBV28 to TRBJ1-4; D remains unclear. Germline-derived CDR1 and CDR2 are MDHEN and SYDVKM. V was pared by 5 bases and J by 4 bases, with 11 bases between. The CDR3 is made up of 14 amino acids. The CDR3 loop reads CASSGGPVNEKLFF. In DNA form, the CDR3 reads TGTGCCAGCAGTGGCGGCCCTGTTAATGAAAAACTGTTTTTT.

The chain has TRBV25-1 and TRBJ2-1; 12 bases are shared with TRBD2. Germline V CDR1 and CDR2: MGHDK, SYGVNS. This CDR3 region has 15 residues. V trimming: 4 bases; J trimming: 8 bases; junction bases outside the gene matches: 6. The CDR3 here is CASSVLAGGPYEQFF. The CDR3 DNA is TGTGCCAGCAGTGTTCTAGCGGGAGGGCCCTATGAGCAGTTCTTC.

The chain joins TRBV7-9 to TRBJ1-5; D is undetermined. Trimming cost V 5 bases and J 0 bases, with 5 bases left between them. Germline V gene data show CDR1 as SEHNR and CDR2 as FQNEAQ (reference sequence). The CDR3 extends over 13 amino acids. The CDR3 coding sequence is TGTGCCAGCAGCCGCGATAGCAATCAGCCCCAGCATTTT. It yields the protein CASSRDSNQPQHF.

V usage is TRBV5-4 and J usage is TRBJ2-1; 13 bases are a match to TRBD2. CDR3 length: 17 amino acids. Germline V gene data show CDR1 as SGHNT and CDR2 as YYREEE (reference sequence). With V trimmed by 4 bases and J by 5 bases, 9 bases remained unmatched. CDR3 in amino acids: CASSRRLGTSGNNEQFF. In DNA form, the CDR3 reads TGTGCCAGCAGCCGTAGGTTAGGGACTAGCGGGAACAATGAGCAGTTCTTC.

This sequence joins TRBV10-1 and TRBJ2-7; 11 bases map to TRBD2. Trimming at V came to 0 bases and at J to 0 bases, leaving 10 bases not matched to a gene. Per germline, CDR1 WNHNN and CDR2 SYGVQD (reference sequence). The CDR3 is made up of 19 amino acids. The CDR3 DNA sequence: TGCGCCAGCAGTGAGTCCAGATCTAGCGGGAGGCCTGGCTCCTACGAGCAGTACTTC. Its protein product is CASSESRSSGRPGSYEQYF.

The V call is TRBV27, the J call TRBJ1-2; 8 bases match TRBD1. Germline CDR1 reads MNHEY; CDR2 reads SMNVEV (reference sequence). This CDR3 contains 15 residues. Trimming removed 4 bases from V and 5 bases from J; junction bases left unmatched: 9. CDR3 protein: CASSSRLTGGYGYTF. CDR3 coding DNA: TGTGCCAGCAGTTCGAGGTTAACAGGGGGTTATGGCTACACCTTC.

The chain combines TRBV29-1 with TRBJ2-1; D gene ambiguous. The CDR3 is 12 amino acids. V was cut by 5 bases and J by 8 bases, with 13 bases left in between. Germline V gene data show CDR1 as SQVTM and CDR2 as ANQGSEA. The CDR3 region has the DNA TGCAGCGTTCGCCAATCTAGGTATGAGCAGTTCTTC. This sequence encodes CSVRQSRYEQFF.

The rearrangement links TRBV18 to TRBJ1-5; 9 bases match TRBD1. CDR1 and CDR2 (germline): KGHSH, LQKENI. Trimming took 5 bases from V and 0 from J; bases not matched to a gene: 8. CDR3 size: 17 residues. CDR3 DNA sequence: TGTGCCAGCTCAGCACAGGGGGCGACGTCTAGCAATCAGCCCCAGCATTTT. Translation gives CASSAQGATSSNQPQHF.

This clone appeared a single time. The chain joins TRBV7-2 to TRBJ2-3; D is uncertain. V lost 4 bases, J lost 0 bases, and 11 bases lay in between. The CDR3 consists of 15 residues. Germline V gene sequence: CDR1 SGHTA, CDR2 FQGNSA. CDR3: CASSSTKGSTDTQYF. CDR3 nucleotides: TGTGCCAGCAGCTCGACAAAAGGAAGCACAGATACGCAGTATTTT.

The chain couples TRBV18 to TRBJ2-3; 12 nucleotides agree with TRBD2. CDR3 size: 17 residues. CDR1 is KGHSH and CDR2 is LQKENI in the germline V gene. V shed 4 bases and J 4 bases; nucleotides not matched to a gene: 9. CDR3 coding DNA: TGTGCCAGCTCACTCCCCGGACTAGCGGGAAGCGCAGATACGCAGTATTTT. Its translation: CASSLPGLAGSADTQYF. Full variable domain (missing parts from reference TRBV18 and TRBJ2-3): NAGVMQNPRHLVRRRGQEARLRCSPMKGHSHVYWYRQLPEEGLKFMVYLQKENIIDESGMPKERFSAEFPKEGPSILRIQQVVRGDSAAYFCASSLPGLAGSADTQYFGPGTRLTVL.

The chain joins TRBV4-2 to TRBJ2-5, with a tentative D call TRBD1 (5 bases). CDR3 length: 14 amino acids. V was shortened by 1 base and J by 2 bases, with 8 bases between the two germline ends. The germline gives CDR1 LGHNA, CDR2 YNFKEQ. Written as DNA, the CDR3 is TGTGCCAGCAGCCAAGGACAGACACAAGAGACCCAGTACTTC. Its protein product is CASSQGQTQETQYF.